This passage covers 27 T cell receptor beta chains from one sample sequenced in a study of post-analysis software for immune sequencing data. Their cognate antigens are unknown. Study observations and caveats: Comparison of patients with controls showed about 5 TRBV segments more frequent in patients, TRBV5-6, TRBV5-1 and TRBV20-1 among them.

cDNA libraries for TCR beta contained unique molecular identifiers. TCRdb recomputed calls from the PCR reads with MiXCR, one row per CDR3 protein. The sample carries approximately 730,000 distinct CDR3 sequences, roughly 27% recorded once. Sample: blood. These receptors originate from a girl aged 5-17 years with multiple sclerosis.

This clonotype was recorded only once. One end of the junction fails to match germline, which may point to a read error. V is TRBV7-2 and J is TRBJ2-1; 8 bases map to TRBD1. CDR3 size: 15 residues. CDR1 and CDR2 from the germline V gene are SGHTA and FQGNSA. Written as DNA, the CDR3 is TGTGCCAGCAGCGGACCGGGACAGGCCTACAATAAGCAGTTCTTC. This codes for CASSGPGQAYNKQFF.

This clonotype has more than one count but fewer than ten. The chain is built from TRBV12-3 or TRBV12-4 and TRBJ2-2; the match to TRBD1 covers 7 bases. The CDR3 is made up of 17 amino acids. The trim removed 8 bases at V and 5 bases at J, leaving 17 bases unmatched. CDR3: CASDTRTGQGETGELFF. The CDR3 DNA reads as TGTGCCAGCGATACCAGGACGGGGCAGGGGGAAACCGGGGAGCTGTTTTTT.

This clonotype was counted between two and nine times. In DNA form, the CDR3 reads TGTGCCAGCAGTGAAGCCGGGTATGGCTACACCTTC. It yields the protein CASSEAGYGYTF. The chain couples TRBV6-1 to TRBJ1-2; D is undetermined. This CDR3 region has 12 residues. V was cut by 0 bases and J by 5 bases, with 4 bases left in between. Germline V gives CDR1 MNHNS, CDR2 SASEGT.

The chain carries TRBV19 and TRBJ1-5, with D hard to call. Trimming stripped 5 bases from V and 4 bases from J, with 18 bases between. Germline V lookup: CDR1 LNHDA, CDR2 SQIVND (reference sequence). The CDR3 consists of 16 residues. This chain's CDR3 is CASSPLEGPRNQPQHF. CDR3 nucleotides: TGTGCCAGTAGTCCCTTAGAGGGTCCAAGGAATCAGCCCCAGCATTTT.

This clonotype was seen a handful of times. J is TRBJ2-5 and V is TRBV20-1, with 9 bases matching TRBD1. This CDR3 has 14 amino acids. V lost 5 bases and J lost 5; bases outside the gene matches: 9. CDR1 and CDR2 from the germline V gene are DFQATT and SNEGSKA (reference sequence). The CDR3 nucleotides are TGCAGTGCTCCTCCCGGACAGGGGAGGGAGACCCAGTACTTC. This sequence encodes CSAPPGQGRETQYF.

This chain connects TRBV5-6 to TRBJ2-5; D may be TRBD1 (5 bases). Germline V gene lookup returns CDR1 SGHDT and CDR2 YYEEEE. V lost 0 bases and J lost 5, with 8 bases in between. The CDR3 length is 13 residues. As DNA, the CDR3 is TGTGCCAGCAGCTTGGCAGGGTTGGAGACCCAGTACTTC. It specifies CASSLAGLETQYF.

The chain recombines TRBV15 with TRBJ1-6; D gene uncertain. Per the germline V gene, CDR1 is LNHNV and CDR2 is YYDKDF (reference sequence). V lost 0 bases to trimming and J lost 10 bases, with 4 bases between them. The CDR3 runs 12 residues. The CDR3 DNA follows: TGTGCCACCAGCAGAGATGACTCACCCCTCCACTTT. Translated: CATSRDDSPLHF.

The chain uses TRBV7-9 and TRBJ1-3; 7 bases are shared with TRBD1. The germline V gene encodes CDR1 SEHNR and CDR2 FQNEAQ (reference sequence). The CDR3 is made up of 16 amino acids. Trimming removed 4 bases from V and 2 bases from J; junction bases left unmatched: 8. CDR3: CASSSSTGRPGNTIYF. CDR3 nucleotides: TGTGCCAGCAGCTCGTCGACAGGGCGGCCTGGAAACACCATATATTTT.

The V call is TRBV12-3 or TRBV12-4, the J call TRBJ2-3; D is undetermined. The CDR3 has 14 residues. The ends were cut back, 6 bases at V and 0 bases at J, with 10 bases in the middle. The CDR3 spells CASRTITSTDTQYF. The CDR3 DNA is TGTGCCAGCAGGACCATAACTAGCACAGATACGCAGTATTTT.

In this sample, this clonotype turned up a few times. The CDR3 region has the DNA TGCGCCAGCAGCTTACAGGGGTACAGCACAGATACGCAGTATTTT. Amino acids: CASSLQGYSTDTQYF. The V gene is TRBV5-1, the J gene TRBJ2-3; 7 bases map to TRBD1. V lost 2 bases, J lost 0 bases, and 3 bases stayed unmatched. Germline-derived CDR1 and CDR2 are SGHRS and YFSETQ. The CDR3 runs to 15 residues.

This clonotype was picked up one time. This sequence joins TRBV7-2 and TRBJ2-1; 10 bases match TRBD2. V gave up 6 bases and J gave up 9 bases; unmatched junction bases: 14. The CDR3 consists of 16 residues. Looked up from germline, CDR1 is SGHTA and CDR2 is FQGNSA. This chain's CDR3 is CASSSKLAGPEGEQFF. For the CDR3, the DNA is TGTGCCAGCAGTTCGAAACTAGCGGGACCGGAGGGTGAGCAGTTCTTC.

V is TRBV2 and J is TRBJ2-1, with TRBD1 matching over 9 bases. The CDR3 spans 13 residues. Germline trimming cut 8 bases from V and 15 bases from J; bases unmatched to any gene: 14. CDR1 and CDR2 from the germline V gene are SNHLY and FYNNEI. CDR3 sequence reads: CASSRDPGQGAFF. The CDR3 DNA is TGTGCCAGCTCTAGGGACCCGGGACAGGGCGCGTTCTTC.

This clonotype occurred a few times. This chain links TRBV20-1 with TRBJ1-5; unclear D gene. The CDR3 runs 16 residues. The germline V and J ends were trimmed by 3 bases and 0 bases, with 15 bases remaining between them. Germline CDR1 and CDR2: DFQATT and SNEGSKA (reference sequence). CDR3 nucleotides: TGCAGTGCTAGGACACTTACGATCTATAGCAATCAGCCCCAGCATTTT. Translated: CSARTLTIYSNQPQHF.

This clonotype was found a few times. The V gene is TRBV28, the J gene TRBJ1-6, with 9 positions matching TRBD1. Germline V gives CDR1 MDHEN, CDR2 SYDVKM. The CDR3 contains 16 residues. V trimming: 8 bases; J trimming: 0 bases; junction bases outside the gene matches: 5. The CDR3 sequence is CASSPDRGSYNSPLHF. As DNA, the CDR3 is TGTGCCAGCTCGCCGGACAGGGGCTCCTATAATTCACCCCTCCACTTT.

V gene TRBV10-3 combines with J gene TRBJ2-7, with D perhaps matching TRBD1 or TRBD2 (5 bases each). Trimming cost V 6 bases and J 6 bases, with 12 bases left between them. The CDR3 loop spans 12 amino acids. From germline, CDR1 is ENHRY and CDR2 SYGVKD. The CDR3 DNA is TGTGCCATCAGGCGTGATGGGGGCGAGCAGTACTTC. Protein sequence: CAIRRDGGEQYF.

The V call is TRBV20-1, the J call TRBJ2-5; 15 bases align to TRBD2. The V and J ends lost 6 bases and 5 bases, in that order; junction bases with no gene match: 10. The CDR3 extends over 16 amino acids. Per the germline V gene, CDR1 is DFQATT and CDR2 is SNEGSKA (reference sequence). Here the CDR3 reads CSASRTSGRARETQYF. CDR3 nucleotide sequence: TGCAGTGCGAGTCGGACTAGCGGGAGGGCCCGGGAGACCCAGTACTTC.

This clonotype has more than one count but fewer than ten. J is TRBJ2-4 and V is TRBV29-1; D is uncertain. The CDR3 contains 13 residues. V lost 4 bases and J lost 0, with 7 bases in between. The germline CDR1 and CDR2 sequences are SQVTM and ANQGSEA. In DNA, the CDR3 is TGCAGCGTTGCAGCTCTAGCCAAAAACATTCAGTACTTC. Translated: CSVAALAKNIQYF.

The chain employs TRBV20-1 and TRBJ1-5; possibly TRBD1 for D (6 bases). The V end lost 0 bases, the J end lost 0 bases, and 12 bases lay between the germline ends. The CDR3 spans 16 residues. Per the germline V gene, CDR1 is DFQATT and CDR2 is SNEGSKA (reference sequence). DNA for the CDR3: TGCAGTGCTAGAGAAGGAGGGGGGGTTAGCAATCAGCCCCAGCATTTT. Its protein product is CSAREGGGVSNQPQHF.

The rearrangement links TRBV7-2 to TRBJ2-7; no clear D gene. The V end was cut by 5 bases, the J end by 6 bases, with 14 bases between. This CDR3 region has 13 residues. Germline lookup yields CDR1 SGHTA and CDR2 FQGNSA. This CDR3 reads CASSLGPEFEQYF. In DNA, the CDR3 is TGTGCCAGCAGCCTGGGTCCAGAGTTCGAGCAGTACTTC.

This clonotype was observed a few times. The chain is built from TRBV6-6 and TRBJ2-5; D is unclear. This CDR3 has 14 residues. Germline CDR1 MNHNY, CDR2 SVGAGI (reference sequence). V shed 2 bases and J shed 0 bases, with 7 bases lying between them. The CDR3 DNA reads TGTGCCAGCAGTTACCTGGCTAACCAAGAGACCCAGTACTTC. The encoded protein is CASSYLANQETQYF.

V gene TRBV7-2 combines with J gene TRBJ2-1; D may be TRBD1 (6 bases). The better agreement between TRBJ2-7 and the DNA end casts doubt on the J call. The CDR3 runs to 15 residues. CDR1 is SGHTA, CDR2 FQGNSA, per germline. Written as DNA, the CDR3 is TGTGCCAGCAGCTTAGTGGGACATCCCGGGGATGAGCAGTACTTC. Translated: CASSLVGHPGDEQYF.

This clonotype was observed a single time. A much bigger clone sits one base away, suggesting this may be a read error. The chain couples TRBV29-1 to TRBJ1-1, with 8 positions matching TRBD1. Germline lookup yields CDR1 SQVTM and CDR2 ANQGSEA. V dropped 7 bases and J dropped 3; count of bases not matched to a gene: 10. CDR3 size: 14 residues. The CDR3 DNA is TGCAGCGCCGACGGCAAGGGACAGGACACTGAAGCTTTCTTT. This gives the protein CSADGKGQDTEAFF.

The genes are TRBV24-1 and TRBJ2-1; weak D call: TRBD2 (7 bases). Trimming pared 0 bases from V and 10 bases from J, leaving 15 bases between. CDR1 is KGHDR, CDR2 SFDVKD, per germline. The CDR3 totals 15 residues. CDR3 sequence (DNA): TGTGCCACCAGTGATTTGCAGGCGGGGGCATGGGAGCAGTTCTTC. It codes for CATSDLQAGAWEQFF.

J is TRBJ1-3 and V is TRBV29-1, with D possibly matching TRBD1 (6 bases). Trimming took off 6 bases at V and 4 bases at J, with 16 bases between the two ends. This CDR3 has 14 amino acids. Germline V CDR1 and CDR2: SQVTM, ANQGSEA. The CDR3 spells CSVVATGRGNTIYF. In DNA form, the CDR3 reads TGCAGCGTGGTGGCCACAGGGAGAGGAAACACCATATATTTT.

This clonotype turned up a few times. This chain connects TRBV6-6 to TRBJ1-1; D remains unclear. Germline CDR1 reads MNHNY; CDR2 reads SVGAGI (reference sequence). The CDR3 runs to 14 residues. Deletions cut 2 bases from V and 4 bases from J, with 11 bases between. This CDR3 reads CASSYTDRVTEAFF. The CDR3 DNA sequence: TGTGCCAGCAGTTACACCGACCGGGTCACTGAAGCTTTCTTT.

V is TRBV2 and J is TRBJ2-1; 11 bases line up with TRBD2. The CDR3 is 16 residues long. Germline CDR1 and CDR2: SNHLY and FYNNEI. J was trimmed by 8 bases and V by 6 bases; bases with no gene match: 12. The CDR3 nucleotides are TGTGCCAGCAGCGGTTGGGCTAGCGGGGGGTGGGATGAGCAGTTCTTC. This gives the protein CASSGWASGGWDEQFF.

This clonotype has a handful of counts. CDR3 coding DNA: TGTGCCAGCAGCCCAAACCGGGGGGGCGAGCAGTACTTC. This gives the protein CASSPNRGGEQYF. The chain couples TRBV7-2 to TRBJ2-7; 8 nucleotides align to TRBD2. CDR1 and CDR2 from the germline V gene are SGHTA and FQGNSA. The ends lost 5 bases at V and 6 bases at J; junction bases unmatched: 6. The CDR3 spans 13 residues.